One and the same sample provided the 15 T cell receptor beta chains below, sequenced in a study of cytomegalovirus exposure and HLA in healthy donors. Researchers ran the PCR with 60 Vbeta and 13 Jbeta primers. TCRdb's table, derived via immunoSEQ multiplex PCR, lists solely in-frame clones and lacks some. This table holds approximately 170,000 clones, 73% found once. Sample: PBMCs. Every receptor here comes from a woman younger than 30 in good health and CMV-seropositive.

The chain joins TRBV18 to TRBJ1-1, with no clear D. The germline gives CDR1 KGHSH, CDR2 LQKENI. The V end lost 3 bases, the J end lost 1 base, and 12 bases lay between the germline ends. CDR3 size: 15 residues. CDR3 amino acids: CASSPIGEGNTEAFF. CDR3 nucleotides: TGTGCCAGCTCACCGATTGGGGAGGGGAACACTGAAGCTTTCTTT.

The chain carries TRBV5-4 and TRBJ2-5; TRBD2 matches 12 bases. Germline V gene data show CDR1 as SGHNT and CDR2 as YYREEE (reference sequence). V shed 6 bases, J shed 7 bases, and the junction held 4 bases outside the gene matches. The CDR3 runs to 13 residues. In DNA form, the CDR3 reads TGTGCCAGCACCATACTAGCGGGGGGGACCCAGTACTTC. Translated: CASTILAGGTQYF.

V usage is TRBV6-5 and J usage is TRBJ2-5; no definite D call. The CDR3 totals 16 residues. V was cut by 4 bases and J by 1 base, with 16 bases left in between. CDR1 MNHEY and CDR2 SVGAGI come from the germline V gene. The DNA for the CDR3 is TGTGCCAGCAGTTCCGGTTCAGGTTGGGTCCAAGAGACCCAGTACTTC. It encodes CASSSGSGWVQETQYF.

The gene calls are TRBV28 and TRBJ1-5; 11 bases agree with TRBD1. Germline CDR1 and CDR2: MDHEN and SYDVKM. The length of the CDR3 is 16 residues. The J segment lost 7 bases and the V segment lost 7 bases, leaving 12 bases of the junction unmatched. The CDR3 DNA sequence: TGTGCCAGCACCAAAACGGGACAGGGGGGTCAACAGCCCCAGCATTTT. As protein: CASTKTGQGGQQPQHF.

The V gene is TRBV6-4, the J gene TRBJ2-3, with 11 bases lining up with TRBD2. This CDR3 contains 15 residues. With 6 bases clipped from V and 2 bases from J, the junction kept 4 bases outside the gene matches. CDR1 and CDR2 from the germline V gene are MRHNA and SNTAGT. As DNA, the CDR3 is TGTGCCAGCAGGCCGACTAGCGGGGCCACAGATACGCAGTATTTT. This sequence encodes CASRPTSGATDTQYF.

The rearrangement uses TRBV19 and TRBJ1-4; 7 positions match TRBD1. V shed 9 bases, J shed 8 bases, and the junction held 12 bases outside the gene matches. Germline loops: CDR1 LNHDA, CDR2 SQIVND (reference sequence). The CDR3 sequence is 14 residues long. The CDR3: CASLGGPRDEKLFF. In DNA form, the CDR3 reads TGTGCCAGCCTAGGGGGCCCCCGGGACGAAAAACTGTTTTTT. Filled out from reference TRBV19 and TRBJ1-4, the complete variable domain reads DGGITQSPKYLFRKEGQNVTLSCEQNLNHDAMYWYRQDPGQGLRLIYYSQIVNDFQKGDIAEGYSVSREKKESFPLTVTSAQKNPTAFYLCASLGGPRDEKLFFGSGTQLSVL.

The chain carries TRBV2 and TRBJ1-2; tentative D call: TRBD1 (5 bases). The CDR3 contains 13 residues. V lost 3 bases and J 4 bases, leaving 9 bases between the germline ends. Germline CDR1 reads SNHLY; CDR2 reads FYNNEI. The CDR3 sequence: CASSDREGYGYTF. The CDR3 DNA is TGTGCCAGCAGTGACAGGGAAGGCTATGGCTACACCTTC.

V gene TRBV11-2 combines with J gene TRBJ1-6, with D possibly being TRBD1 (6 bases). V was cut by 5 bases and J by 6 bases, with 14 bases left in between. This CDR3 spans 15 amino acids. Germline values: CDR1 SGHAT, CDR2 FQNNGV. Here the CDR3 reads CASSHRTVTNSPLHF. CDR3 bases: TGTGCCAGCAGCCACCGGACAGTAACTAATTCACCCCTCCACTTT.

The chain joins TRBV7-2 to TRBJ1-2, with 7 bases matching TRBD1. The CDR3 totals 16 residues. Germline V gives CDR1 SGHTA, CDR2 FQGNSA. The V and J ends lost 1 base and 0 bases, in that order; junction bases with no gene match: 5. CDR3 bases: TGTGCCAGCAGCTTAGAATCCGGGACAGCTAACTATGGCTACACCTTC. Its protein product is CASSLESGTANYGYTF.

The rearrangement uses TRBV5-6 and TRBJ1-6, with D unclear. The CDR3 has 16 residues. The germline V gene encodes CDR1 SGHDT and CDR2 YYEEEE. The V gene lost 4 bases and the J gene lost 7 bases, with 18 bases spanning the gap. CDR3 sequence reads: CASSLALSQANSPLHF. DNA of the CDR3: TGTGCCAGCAGCCTTGCCCTTTCGCAGGCCAATTCACCCCTCCACTTT.

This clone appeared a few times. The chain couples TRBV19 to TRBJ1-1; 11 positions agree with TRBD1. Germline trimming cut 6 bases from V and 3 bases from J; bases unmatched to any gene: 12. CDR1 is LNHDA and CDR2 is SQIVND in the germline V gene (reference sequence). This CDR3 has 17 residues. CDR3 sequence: CASSTSGQGAGDTEAFF. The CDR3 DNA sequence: TGTGCCAGTAGCACCTCTGGACAGGGGGCGGGGGACACTGAAGCTTTCTTT.

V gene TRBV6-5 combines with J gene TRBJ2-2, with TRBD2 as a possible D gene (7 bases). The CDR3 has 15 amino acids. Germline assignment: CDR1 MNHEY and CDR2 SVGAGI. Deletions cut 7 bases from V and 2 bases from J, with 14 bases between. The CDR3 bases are TGTGCCAGCATGGGCGGGGGCCTAAACACCGGGGAGCTGTTTTTT. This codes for CASMGGGLNTGELFF.

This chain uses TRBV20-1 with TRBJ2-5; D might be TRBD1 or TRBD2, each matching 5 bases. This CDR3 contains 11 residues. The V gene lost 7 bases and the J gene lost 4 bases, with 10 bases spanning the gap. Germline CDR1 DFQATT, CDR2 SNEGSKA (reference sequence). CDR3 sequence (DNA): TGCAGTGTTAGGGGAGTAGAGACCCAGTACTTC. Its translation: CSVRGVETQYF.

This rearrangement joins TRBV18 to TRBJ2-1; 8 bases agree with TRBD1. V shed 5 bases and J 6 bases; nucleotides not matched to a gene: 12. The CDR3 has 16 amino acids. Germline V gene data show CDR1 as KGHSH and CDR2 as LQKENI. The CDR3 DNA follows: TGTGCCAGCTCAAAGGGGCAAGGGACAGGTACCAATGAGCAGTTCTTC. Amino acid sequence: CASSKGQGTGTNEQFF.

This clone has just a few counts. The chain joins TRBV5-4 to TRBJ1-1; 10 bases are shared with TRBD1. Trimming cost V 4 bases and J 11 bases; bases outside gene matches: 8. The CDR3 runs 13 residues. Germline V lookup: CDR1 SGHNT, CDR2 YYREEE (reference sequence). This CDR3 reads CASSPGGQGEAFF. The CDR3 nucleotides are TGTGCCAGCAGCCCCGGTGGACAGGGGGAGGCTTTCTTT.